These T cell receptor beta chains were read from a single sample in a study of blood T cell repertoires in COVID-19. Clones were sequenced by immunoSEQ multiplex PCR, and TCRdb holds only the in-frame ones, with some missing. The sample carries about 400,000 clones, 89% recorded once. The sequenced material came from PBMCs or T cells enriched from blood (not recorded which). Every receptor here comes from a woman in her 30s who had recovered from COVID-19. Each CDR3 is given with its conserved first and last residue. D genes are given only for firm matches. Some rows have no size entry. The others give once, few or many, or a class for an expanded clone.

>NA|TRBJ2-1|few|TRBV3-1/TRBV3-2
CASSQDRYEQFF
TGTGCCAGCAGCCAAGACAGGTATGAGCAGTTCTTC
>NA|TRBJ2-1|NA|TRBV5-1
CASSPVGGSSYNEQFF
TGCGCCAGCAGTCCAGTTGGGGGCAGCTCCTACAATGAGCAGTTCTTC
>TRBD2|TRBJ2-5|NA|TRBV18
CASSPGLAGVSQETQYF
TGTGCCAGCTCACCGGGACTAGCGGGAGTTAGTCAAGAGACCCAGTACTTC
>NA|TRBJ1-2|NA|TRBV15
CATSRVRDSYTF
TGTGCCACCAGCAGAGTCAGGGATTCCTACACCTTC
>TRBD1|TRBJ1-5|NA|TRBV11-2
CASSPRPTGDPPQPQHF
TGTGCCAGCAGCCCGAGACCCACAGGGGATCCGCCTCAGCCCCAGCATTTT
>TRBD1|TRBJ1-3|NA|TRBV12-5
CASGFVPGTGVGNTIYF
TGTGCTAGTGGTTTTGTTCCGGGGACAGGTGTTGGAAACACCATATATTTT
>NA|TRBJ2-2|NA|TRBV29-1
CSVELAGENTGELFF
TGCAGCGTTGAGCTGGCAGGGGAGAACACCGGGGAGCTGTTTTTT
>NA|TRBJ2-6|NA|TRBV5-1
CASSLLPDNHSGANVLTF
TGCGCCAGCAGCTTGCTTCCGGACAACCACTCTGGGGCCAACGTCCTGACTTTC
>NA|TRBJ1-2|NA|TRBV28
CASNSDRNYGCTF
TGTGCCAGCAACTCCGACAGGAACTATGGCTGCACCTTC
>TRBD1|TRBJ1-4|NA|TRBV5-1
CASSPMPGQGNEKLFF
TGCGCCAGCAGCCCCATGCCGGGACAGGGAAATGAAAAACTGTTTTTT
>TRBD2|TRBJ2-3|NA|TRBV7-3
CASSPASGPSTDTQYF
TGTGCCAGCAGCCCAGCTAGCGGGCCTAGCACAGATACGCAGTATTTT
>NA|TRBJ1-2|NA|TRBV5-1
CASSLAGAPDGYTF
TGCGCCAGCAGCTTGGCTGGGGCACCAGATGGCTACACCTTC
>NA|TRBJ2-2|once|TRBV30
CAWSVIRYTGELFF
TGTGCCTGGAGTGTAATTCGGTACACCGGGGAGCTGTTTTTT
>TRBD2|TRBJ2-3|NA|TRBV7-8
CASSLVASGHQLSDTQYF
TGTGCCAGCAGCTTAGTGGCTAGCGGACACCAATTATCAGATACGCAGTATTTT
>NA|TRBJ1-4|NA|TRBV11-2
CASSFRGMGNEKLFF
TGTGCCAGCAGCTTCAGGGGAATGGGTAATGAAAAACTGTTTTTT
>NA|TRBJ2-5|NA|TRBV28
CASSLFGQGEETQYF
TGTGCCAGCAGTTTATTCGGGCAGGGCGAGGAGACCCAGTACTTC
>NA|TRBJ1-1|NA|TRBV10-1
CASSDGGVNTEAFF
TGCGCCAGCAGTGACGGCGGAGTGAACACTGAAGCTTTCTTT
>TRBD2|TRBJ2-7|NA|TRBV6-4
CASKETSGYEQYF
TGTGCCAGCAAGGAGACTAGCGGCTACGAGCAGTACTTC
>TRBD1|TRBJ1-2|NA|TRBV15
CATSRSGTGGFGYGYTF
TGTGCCACCAGCAGATCCGGGACAGGGGGCTTTGGCTATGGCTACACCTTC
>NA|TRBJ1-1|once|TRBV9
CASSVDIQPNTEAFF
TGTGCCAGCAGCGTCGACATTCAGCCAAACACTGAAGCTTTCTTT
>TRBD1|TRBJ1-1|NA|TRBV2
CASRQGRATEAFF
TGTGCCAGCCGACAGGGGCGGGCGACTGAAGCTTTCTTT
>NA|TRBJ2-2|NA|TRBV2
CASSKETTGELFF
TGTGCCAGCAGTAAGGAGACGACCGGGGAGCTGTTTTTT
>TRBD1|TRBJ2-7|once|TRBV3-1/TRBV3-2
CASSQDSTGAYEQYF
TGTGCCAGCAGCCAAGATTCTACAGGGGCCTACGAGCAGTACTTC
>TRBD2|TRBJ2-7|NA|TRBV30
CAASQTSGRARGSYEQYF
TGTGCCGCCTCTCAGACTAGCGGGAGGGCCCGAGGGTCCTACGAGCAGTACTTC
>NA|TRBJ2-7|NA|TRBV4-1
CASSLPGARASEQYF
TGCGCCAGCAGCCTCCCAGGGGCGAGGGCGAGTGAGCAGTACTTC
>NA|TRBJ2-5|NA|TRBV5-5
CASRTIQGTAETQYF
TGTGCCAGCAGGACCATACAGGGTACGGCAGAGACCCAGTACTTC
>NA|TRBJ2-3|NA|TRBV5-1
CASRTTGSDTQYF
TGCGCCAGCAGAACCACAGGGTCAGATACGCAGTATTTT
>TRBD2|TRBJ2-1|NA|TRBV28
CASSFPTSGGYNEQFF
TGTGCCAGCAGTTTTCCTACTAGCGGGGGTTACAATGAGCAGTTCTTC